This TCR beta chain was documented in a study of blood T cell repertoires in COVID-19. Overall study context: Whether acute or convalescent, the COVID-19 samples came from the United States, Italy and Spain. T cells, B-cell-depleted T cells, or PBMCs supplied cDNA or gDNA.

CDR3 length: 13 residues. Germline trimming cut 5 bases from V and 4 bases from J; bases unmatched to any gene: 2. The germline V gene encodes CDR1 GTSNPN and CDR2 SVGIG (reference sequence). Profiling relied on immunoSEQ multiplex PCR, and the TCRdb table lists in-frame clones only, not all of them. Here the sample spans some 260,000 clones, approximately 84% being singletons. Cohort 3 recovered donors had two negative PCRs, clearance, or symptom resolution. Sequences were obtained from PBMCs or T cells enriched from blood (not recorded which). The chain employs TRBV30 and TRBJ2-2; 9 bases fit TRBD1. The clonotype was recovered from a man aged 35-49 years who had recovered from COVID-19. CDR3 sequence (DNA): TGTGCCTGGGGACAGGGGAGCACCGGGGAGCTGTTTTTT. The encoded protein is CAWGQGSTGELFF.